One sample yielded the 24 T cell receptor beta chains listed below, sequenced in a study of cytomegalovirus exposure and HLA in healthy donors. PCR employed 60 Vbeta and 13 Jbeta primers. Generated by immunoSEQ multiplex PCR, the TCRdb table keeps only in-frame clones and is missing some. The repertoire consists of around 140,000 clones, with roughly 9% occurring once and the leading ten covering about 7.5%. Sequenced: PBMCs. The receptors shown here come from a woman between 40 and 55 years old in good health and CMV-seropositive.

This clone was counted between two and nine times. The chain has TRBV2 and TRBJ2-2; 9 nucleotides align to TRBD1. V dropped 8 bases and J dropped 7; count of bases not matched to a gene: 8. The CDR3 length is 14 residues. Germline CDR1 reads SNHLY; CDR2 reads FYNNEI. The CDR3 here is CASFWGQGGGELFF. The CDR3 DNA follows: TGTGCCAGCTTCTGGGGACAGGGAGGCGGGGAGCTGTTTTTT.

This clone showed up just a few times. The CDR3 here is CASSLGGAGESDTQYF. CDR3 nucleotides: TGTGCCAGCAGCTTGGGGGGGGCGGGGGAGTCAGATACGCAGTATTTT. The V gene is TRBV7-6, the J gene TRBJ2-3; perhaps TRBD2 as D (7 bases). Trimming removed 3 bases from V and 4 bases from J, with 17 bases in between. Germline values: CDR1 SGHVS, CDR2 FNYEAQ. This CDR3 comprises 16 residues.

This clone has only a few counts. The chain recombines TRBV29-1 with TRBJ1-2; D is undetermined. Between the trimmed V and J ends, which lost 4 bases and 2 bases, there was a span of 17 bases. The CDR3 runs to 15 residues. Germline CDR1 is SQVTM and CDR2 is ANQGSEA. The CDR3 loop reads CSVGSLPGGNYGYTF. The CDR3 nucleotides read TGCAGCGTTGGGTCCCTCCCGGGAGGGAACTATGGCTACACCTTC.

The V and J genes are TRBV2 and TRBJ1-5; 8 bases agree with TRBD1. The V gene's germline CDR1 is SNHLY and CDR2 FYNNEI. The J segment lost 1 base and the V segment lost 5 bases, leaving 16 bases of the junction unmatched. The CDR3 covers 19 residues. The CDR3 is CASSHRFGQGASSNQPQHF. The CDR3 region has the DNA TGTGCCAGCAGTCATCGTTTTGGACAGGGCGCGAGCAGCAATCAGCCCCAGCATTTT.

The chain recombines TRBV15 with TRBJ2-5; maybe TRBD2 (5 bases). The assigned J gene may be wrong: the sequence end matches TRBJ2-7 better. The length of the CDR3 is 16 residues. The germline V gene has CDR1 LNHNV and CDR2 YYDKDF (reference sequence). The CDR3 region is CATSRDKTGMAYEQYF. CDR3 nucleotides: TGTGCCACCAGCAGAGATAAAACCGGGATGGCGTACGAGCAGTACTTC.

This clone was seen more than once but under ten times. V and J are TRBV5-1 and TRBJ2-1; 14 nucleotides agree with TRBD2. V shed 4 bases, J shed 0 bases, and the junction held 6 bases outside the gene matches. Per the germline V gene, CDR1 is SGHRS and CDR2 is YFSETQ. The CDR3 totals 18 residues. CDR3 loop: CASSPGLAGGNSYNEQFF. CDR3 DNA: TGCGCCAGCAGCCCAGGACTAGCGGGGGGAAACTCCTACAATGAGCAGTTCTTC.

This rearrangement joins TRBV2 to TRBJ1-1; D call uncertain. Trimming took off 7 bases at V and 8 bases at J, with 8 bases between the two ends. The germline gives CDR1 SNHLY, CDR2 FYNNEI. CDR3 length equals 10 residues. CDR3 sequence (DNA): TGTGCCAGCAACACCGGGGAAGCTTTCTTT. Translated, it gives CASNTGEAFF.

This chain connects TRBV7-9 to TRBJ2-1; 7 positions match TRBD2. CDR3 size: 14 residues. Germline trimming cut 6 bases from V and 5 bases from J; bases unmatched to any gene: 7. Germline lookup yields CDR1 SEHNR and CDR2 FQNEAQ (reference sequence). The CDR3 is CASRGGVADNEQFF. CDR3 DNA: TGTGCCAGCAGGGGAGGGGTAGCGGACAATGAGCAGTTCTTC. Complete variable domain (other parts from reference TRBV7-9 and TRBJ2-1): DTGVSQNPRHKITKRGQNVTFRCDPISEHNRLYWYRQTLGQGPEFLTYFQNEAQLEKSRLLSDRFSAERPKGSFSTLEIQRTEQGDSAMYLCASRGGVADNEQFFGPGTRLTVL.

The chain recombines TRBV18 with TRBJ2-1, with 7 bases fitting TRBD1. The CDR3 loop spans 19 amino acids. Losses at the gene ends were 2 bases for V and 0 bases for J; bases not matched to a gene: 13. Germline-derived CDR1 and CDR2 are KGHSH and LQKENI. CDR3 sequence reads: CASSPTGTVSRSSYNEQFF. CDR3 in DNA: TGTGCCAGCTCACCAACCGGGACAGTCAGCCGGAGCTCCTACAATGAGCAGTTCTTC.

The chain employs TRBV5-1 and TRBJ2-3; D perhaps matches TRBD2 (5 bases). V was trimmed by 4 bases and J by 0 bases, leaving 12 bases between them. CDR1 and CDR2 (germline): SGHRS, YFSETQ. This CDR3 is 15 amino acids long. The CDR3 protein is CASSAGPSSTDTQYF. The CDR3 bases are TGCGCCAGCAGCGCGGGTCCCTCTAGCACAGATACGCAGTATTTT.

The J gene is TRBJ2-7, the V gene TRBV5-1, with 9 nucleotides matching TRBD1. In germline, CDR1 is SGHRS, CDR2 YFSETQ. This CDR3 contains 16 residues. The V and J ends lost 7 bases and 3 bases, in that order; junction bases with no gene match: 14. CDR3 nucleotides: TGCGCCAGCGGGTCAGGCCCACCGGGACAGGGCTACGAGCAGTACTTC. Its translation: CASGSGPPGQGYEQYF.

CDR3 coding DNA: TGCGCCAGCAGCTCGATGGGGACTAGCGGGGGGGGCCAAGAGACCCAGTACTTC. It translates to CASSSMGTSGGGQETQYF. This chain uses TRBV5-1 with TRBJ2-5, with 16 positions matching TRBD2. CDR3 length: 18 residues. The germline V gene encodes CDR1 SGHRS and CDR2 YFSETQ. Trimming cost V 3 bases and J 1 base; bases outside gene matches: 6.

The sample holds a few counts of this clone. The chain is built from TRBV15 and TRBJ2-2, with TRBD2 as a possible D gene (5 bases). Deletions cut 1 base from V and 4 bases from J, with 7 bases between. Germline V gives CDR1 LNHNV, CDR2 YYDKDF (reference sequence). The CDR3 is 14 amino acids. The CDR3 DNA sequence: TGTGCCACCAGCAGAGGAGGGAGCACCGGGGAGCTGTTTTTT. Its translation is CATSRGGSTGELFF.

This clone was seen a few times. Other DNA sequences in the same sample also yield this CDR3. J is TRBJ2-5 and V is TRBV5-4; D may be TRBD2 (7 bases). CDR1 and CDR2 from the germline V gene are SGHNT and YYREEE (reference sequence). Trimming shortened V by 4 bases and J by 5 bases, and 12 bases separated the two germline ends. This CDR3 is built from 13 residues. CDR3 amino acids: CASSLGGRETQYF. In DNA, the CDR3 is TGTGCCAGCAGCCTCGGGGGGCGGGAGACCCAGTACTTC.

The chain carries TRBV7-6 and TRBJ1-2, with D hard to call. The CDR3 is 15 amino acids. Germline V CDR1 and CDR2: SGHVS, FNYEAQ. V shed 5 bases and J shed 4 bases, with 17 bases lying between them. Here the CDR3 DNA reads TGTGCCAGCAGCCCCCTTGGGGAGAGTCCCTATGGCTACACCTTC. Encoded protein: CASSPLGESPYGYTF.

This clone came up a few times. V is TRBV7-2 and J is TRBJ2-3, with D possibly being TRBD2 (7 bases). V was cut by 3 bases and J by 3 bases, with 13 bases left in between. This CDR3 comprises 15 residues. Germline assignment: CDR1 SGHTA and CDR2 FQGNSA. The CDR3 spells CASSFGAGATDTQYF. Here the CDR3 DNA reads TGTGCCAGCAGCTTCGGGGCGGGGGCTACAGATACGCAGTATTTT. The variable domain in full, with the rest retrieved from reference TRBV7-2 and TRBJ2-3, is GAGVSQSPSNKVTEKGKDVELRCDPISGHTALYWYRQSLGQGLEFLIYFQGNSAPDKSGLPSDRFSAERTGGSVSTLTIQRTQQEDSAVYLCASSFGAGATDTQYFGPGTRLTVL.

This clone was picked up a small number of times. The chain carries TRBV4-3 and TRBJ1-2, with TRBD1 identical over 7 bases. The CDR3 is made up of 15 amino acids. J was trimmed by 5 bases and V by 3 bases; bases with no gene match: 9. The germline gives CDR1 LGHNA, CDR2 YSLEER. The CDR3 sequence is CASSQYLTGTYGYTF. CDR3 DNA sequence: TGCGCCAGCAGCCAGTATCTGACAGGGACTTATGGCTACACCTTC.

This clone appeared a few times. This chain joins TRBV19 and TRBJ1-5, with D possibly TRBD1 on 6 matching bases. CDR3 length equals 14 residues. Germline CDR1 is LNHDA and CDR2 is SQIVND (reference sequence). With 3 bases removed from V and 7 bases from J, the gap between germline ends came to 13 bases. The CDR3 DNA follows: TGTGCCAGTAGTATGGGGGCAGGGAAACAGCCCCAGCATTTT. As protein: CASSMGAGKQPQHF.

The rearrangement uses TRBV5-4 and TRBJ1-4, with 9 bases matching TRBD1. The CDR3 runs 14 residues. J gave up 6 bases and V 4 bases, and 4 bases lay outside the gene matches. Germline loops: CDR1 SGHNT, CDR2 YYREEE (reference sequence). DNA for the CDR3: TGTGCCAGCAGCGAAACAGGGGGCGATGAAAAACTGTTTTTT. Translation: CASSETGGDEKLFF.

This chain connects TRBV10-2 to TRBJ1-4; 7 bases are a match to TRBD1. The CDR3 is 15 amino acids. The V gene end was trimmed by 6 bases and the J gene end by 5 bases; junction bases not matched to a gene: 9. Germline V gene data show CDR1 as WSHSY and CDR2 as SAAADI. The CDR3: CASRTRGAGNEKLFF. CDR3 nucleotides: TGCGCCAGCAGGACCAGGGGGGCGGGCAATGAAAAACTGTTTTTT.

V is TRBV6-6 and J is TRBJ1-6; 9 bases are shared with TRBD1. With 0 bases clipped from V and 14 bases from J, the junction kept 8 bases outside the gene matches. CDR1 and CDR2 from the germline V gene are MNHNY and SVGAGI (reference sequence). The CDR3 loop spans 15 amino acids. The CDR3 spells CASSYSRDRESALHF. The CDR3 bases are TGTGCCAGCAGTTACTCCCGGGACAGGGAGTCGGCCCTCCACTTT.

The chain carries TRBV2 and TRBJ1-4; D is possibly TRBD1 (5 bases). The CDR3 runs to 14 residues. The V gene's germline CDR1 is SNHLY and CDR2 FYNNEI. Trimming took off 5 bases at V and 8 bases at J, with 15 bases between the two ends. As DNA, the CDR3 is TGTGCCAGCAGTAGGACGTCGAAGGGGGAAAAACTGTTTTTT. Protein product: CASSRTSKGEKLFF. Based on the CDR3 plus reference TRBV2 and TRBJ1-4, the full variable domain is EPEVTQTPSHQVTQMGQEVILRCVPISNHLYFYWYRQILGQKVEFLVSFYNNEISEKSEIFDDQFSVERPDGSNFTLKIRSTKLEDSAMYFCASSRTSKGEKLFFGSGTQLSVL.

This clone was picked up a small number of times. The CDR3 nucleotides are TGTGCCAGCAGCTTAGCGGGACTAGTTGATGAGCAGTTCTTC. This gives the protein CASSLAGLVDEQFF. The chain links TRBV7-8 to TRBJ2-1; the match to TRBD2 covers 8 bases. The CDR3 spans 14 residues. Germline CDR1 and CDR2: SGHVS and FQNEAQ. Trimming cost V 0 bases and J 8 bases; bases outside gene matches: 3. Full variable domain (outside the CDR3, taken from reference TRBV7-8 and TRBJ2-1): GAGVSQSPRYKVAKRGQDVALRCDPISGHVSLFWYQQALGQGPEFLTYFQNEAQLDKSGLPSDRFFAERPEGSVSTLKIQRTQQEDSAVYLCASSLAGLVDEQFFGPGTRLTVL.

The V and J genes are TRBV5-1 and TRBJ2-7; TRBD2 is a possible D gene (5 bases). Trimming removed 2 bases from V and 6 bases from J, with 12 bases in between. Germline assignment: CDR1 SGHRS and CDR2 YFSETQ. This CDR3 has 13 residues. This CDR3 reads CASSFITGSEQYF. The DNA for the CDR3 is TGCGCCAGCAGCTTTATTACGGGAAGCGAGCAGTACTTC.